The sequence of this T cell receptor beta chain was determined in a study of cytomegalovirus exposure and HLA in healthy donors. On the study more broadly: Earlier work reported around 110 million unique TCR beta sequences from roughly 180 million T cells. About 83 million unique TCRs from HLA-typed donors made up an early data release. Genotyping showed 70% to 90% of hundreds of donors falling in the Caucasian-associated ancestry cluster.

It was with 60 Vbeta and 13 Jbeta primers that the PCR ran. Only in-frame clones appear in the TCRdb table, and some are missing; sequencing was by immunoSEQ multiplex PCR. The table includes 180,000 or so clones, around 80% detected once. V dropped 5 bases and J dropped 3; count of bases not matched to a gene: 21. Germline V gene sequence: CDR1 SGHVS, CDR2 FNYEAQ. CDR3 length: 19 residues. The sequence was obtained from a man between 18 and 29 years old in good health and CMV-seronegative. The specimen was PBMCs. The chain carries TRBV7-6 and TRBJ2-7; 8 bases fit TRBD1. For the CDR3, the DNA is TGTGCCAGCAGCCCGCACCCCAGGGGGCGCCGTGTCACCTTCTACGAGCAGTACTTC. Translating gives CASSPHPRGRRVTFYEQYF. The whole variable domain, remainder taken from reference TRBV7-6 and TRBJ2-7, is GAGVSQSPRYKVTKRGQDVALRCDPISGHVSLYWYRQALGQGPEFLTYFNYEAQQDKSGLPNDRFSAERPEGSISTLTIQRTEQRDSAMYRCASSPHPRGRRVTFYEQYFGPGTRLTVT.